This T cell receptor beta chain was sequenced in a study of PD-1 blockade in classical Hodgkin lymphoma. Every patient relapsed after autologous stem cell transplantation, and brentuximab vedotin exposure varied. The CDR3 has 14 residues. Germline CDR1 is SGHAT and CDR2 is FQNNGV. V dropped 5 bases and J dropped 3; count of bases not matched to a gene: 5. Clones were sequenced by immunoSEQ multiplex PCR, and TCRdb holds only the in-frame ones, with some missing. The sample shows roughly 13,000 clones, 84% of them seen only once. The chain couples TRBV11-2 to TRBJ2-7; 9 nucleotides match TRBD1. The TCR comes from a human donor with classical Hodgkin lymphoma. Here the sequenced sample was peripheral blood mononuclear cells (PBMCs), taken at baseline. The CDR3 nucleotides read TGTGCCAGCAGCAAGGACAGGGGAGGCTACGAGCAGTACTTC. Amino acid sequence: CASSKDRGGYEQYF.